The 15 T cell receptor beta chains reported below all come from one sample, sequenced in a study of shared clonotypes between healthy human individuals (TCRdb year 2020). The library was produced with the immunoSEQ multiplex PCR assay. Not all clones reach the TCRdb copy of this immuneACCESS table, which keeps in-frame sequences only. Checked studies attribute under half of the gap to unresolved V genes and leave the rest unexplained. The sample includes about 2 million clones, with around 96% observed a single time. The ten largest clones add up to around 1.1% of the sample. For the CD8 naive samples, CD45RO-negative cells were positively selected for CCR7, yielding a CD45RA+CCR7+ population from which TemRA cells were excluded. Sequencing was performed on naive CD8+ T cells sorted from blood. The intended sense of this specimen's cell subset or site label: CD45RA+CCR7+. The receptors shown here come from a man younger than 35 in good health.

The chain is built from TRBV9 and TRBJ2-6, with D possibly TRBD1 on 5 matching bases. Per germline, CDR1 SGDLS and CDR2 YYNGEE. Trimming pared 3 bases from V and 1 base from J, leaving 23 bases between. The CDR3 loop spans 20 amino acids. CDR3 residues: CASSAHSETDLRSGANVLTF. CDR3 bases: TGTGCCAGCAGCGCCCATTCCGAGACAGATCTTCGGTCTGGGGCCAACGTCCTGACTTTC.

The chain uses TRBV13 and TRBJ1-1; no definite D call. Germline CDR1 PRHDT, CDR2 FYEKMQ (reference sequence). The CDR3 is 17 amino acids. V lost 3 bases to trimming and J lost 5 bases, with 22 bases between them. The CDR3 reads CASSFIGVGLGTTEAFF. The DNA of the CDR3 is TGTGCCAGCAGCTTCATCGGCGTCGGGTTGGGAACGACTGAAGCTTTCTTT.

This chain links TRBV4-1 with TRBJ1-1; 9 positions match TRBD1. CDR1 MGHRA and CDR2 YSYEKL come from the germline V gene. The J segment lost 7 bases and the V segment lost 0 bases, leaving 6 bases of the junction unmatched. The CDR3 runs to 15 residues. CDR3 in DNA: TGCGCCAGCAGCCAAGAAACCGGGACAGGGAATGAAGCTTTCTTT. Amino acid sequence: CASSQETGTGNEAFF.

About this clone: The sample carries other DNA sequences with the same CDR3. The chain joins TRBV7-9 to TRBJ2-7; 8 bases are shared with TRBD2. V was clipped by 0 bases and J by 4 bases; unmatched bases: 5. The CDR3 is 15 residues long. Germline V gene lookup returns CDR1 SEHNR and CDR2 FQNEAQ (reference sequence). DNA for the CDR3: TGTGCCAGCAGCTTAGCAGGGCTAGCGGGTTACGAGCAGTACTTC. Translation: CASSLAGLAGYEQYF.

This clone was recorded only once. The J gene is TRBJ2-7, the V gene TRBV6-1; 12 nucleotides match TRBD1. J gave up 6 bases and V 7 bases, and 7 bases lay outside the gene matches. CDR3 length: 14 residues. Germline V lookup: CDR1 MNHNS, CDR2 SASEGT. The CDR3 loop reads CASIDGTGGAEQYF. CDR3 in DNA: TGTGCCAGCATAGACGGGACAGGGGGCGCCGAGCAGTACTTC.

The J gene is TRBJ2-2, the V gene TRBV7-6; D gene ambiguous. Deletions cut 1 base from V and 0 bases from J, with 3 bases between. The germline V gene encodes CDR1 SGHVS and CDR2 FNYEAQ. CDR3 length: 14 amino acids. The CDR3: CASSLVANTGELFF. The CDR3 bases are TGTGCCAGCAGCTTAGTAGCGAACACCGGGGAGCTGTTTTTT.

In regard to this clone: Other nucleotide sequences in the sample specify the same CDR3. This chain uses TRBV7-9 with TRBJ2-5; 10 bases are shared with TRBD2. Germline V gives CDR1 SEHNR, CDR2 FQNEAQ (reference sequence). Trimming cost V 5 bases and J 2 bases; bases outside gene matches: 5. This CDR3 is built from 15 residues. CDR3 nucleotide sequence: TGTGCCAGCAGCCCCAGGACTAGCGGACAAGAGACCCAGTACTTC. It codes for CASSPRTSGQETQYF.

V gene TRBV6-1 combines with J gene TRBJ1-1, with TRBD1 as a possible D gene (5 bases). Trimming pared 2 bases from V and 3 bases from J, leaving 16 bases between. Germline CDR1 MNHNS, CDR2 SASEGT. This CDR3 comprises 16 residues. The CDR3 loop reads CASSEFSGFLDTEAFF. The CDR3 DNA sequence: TGTGCCAGCAGTGAATTCTCAGGGTTTTTGGACACTGAAGCTTTCTTT.

For this clone: Being one base from a much bigger clone, this may be a read error. Other DNA sequences within the sample encode an identical CDR3. The chain uses TRBV9 and TRBJ2-7; D remains unclear. Germline CDR1 SGDLS, CDR2 YYNGEE. The V end was cut by 4 bases, the J end by 4 bases, with 9 bases between. This CDR3 contains 12 residues. CDR3 residues: CASSPGGYEQYF. CDR3 DNA: TGTGCCAGCAGCCCCGGTGGTTACGAGCAGTACTTC.

The chain combines TRBV19 with TRBJ1-2, with TRBD1 matching over 9 bases. The CDR3 is 14 amino acids. Trimming took 5 bases from V and 3 from J; bases not matched to a gene: 4. Germline V gene data show CDR1 as LNHDA and CDR2 as SQIVND (reference sequence). This chain's CDR3 is CASSVWTGDYGYTF. The CDR3 DNA follows: TGTGCCAGTAGTGTGTGGACAGGGGACTATGGCTACACCTTC.

Of note for this clone: The sample holds other DNA sequences that translate to the same CDR3. The chain is built from TRBV4-3 and TRBJ1-1; no firm D call. From germline, CDR1 is LGHNA and CDR2 YSLEER. The CDR3 contains 13 residues. Trimming removed 1 base from V and 4 bases from J, with 7 bases in between. The CDR3 DNA sequence: TGCGCCAGCAGCCAAGGATGGGGCACTGAAGCTTTCTTT. It codes for CASSQGWGTEAFF.

The J gene is TRBJ1-5, the V gene TRBV30, with D perhaps TRBD1 (6 bases). The CDR3 runs 15 residues. Deletions cut 2 bases from V and 4 bases from J, with 15 bases between. Germline lookup yields CDR1 GTSNPN and CDR2 SVGIG (reference sequence). The CDR3 DNA reads TGTGCCTGGAGTCCTACAGGGCAAGGGAATCAGCCCCAGCATTTT. Translated: CAWSPTGQGNQPQHF.

The J gene is TRBJ2-2, the V gene TRBV4-1, with 7 bases that match TRBD2. The CDR3 is 15 amino acids. The ends lost 3 bases at V and 13 bases at J; junction bases unmatched: 14. Per germline, CDR1 MGHRA and CDR2 YSYEKL. The CDR3 DNA sequence: TGCGCCAGCAGCCACCTACATGGCGGGACTACCTCGCTGTTTTTT. Translated, it gives CASSHLHGGTTSLFF.

V and J are TRBV7-9 and TRBJ1-1; D remains unclear. Germline assignment: CDR1 SEHNR and CDR2 FQNEAQ (reference sequence). V shed 5 bases and J shed 0 bases, with 13 bases lying between them. This CDR3 comprises 15 residues. The CDR3 DNA follows: TGTGCCAGCAGCGGGCCTAGAGGTCTGAACACTGAAGCTTTCTTT. Its protein is CASSGPRGLNTEAFF.

The chain has TRBV5-1 and TRBJ1-3; TRBD1 agrees at 11 bases. J was trimmed by 8 bases and V by 4 bases; bases with no gene match: 5. The CDR3 has 14 residues. Germline CDR1 SGHRS, CDR2 YFSETQ. CDR3 nucleotide sequence: TGCGCCAGCAGCACGGGACAGGGGGTGGACACCATATATTTT. Translating gives CASSTGQGVDTIYF.